The entry below gives a single T cell receptor (beta chain) sequence along with its context. The data originate from a study of T cells in Graves' hyperthyroidism and ophthalmopathy. Germline V gene sequence: CDR1 SQVTM, CDR2 ANQGSEA. V dropped 5 bases and J dropped 1; count of bases not matched to a gene: 13. The CDR3 is 16 amino acids. Researchers took RNA transcripts and amplified the TCR beta CDR3 regions from them. The TCR CDR3 first-round RT-PCR relied on the HTBI primer set. TCRdb analysed the multiplex PCR reads with MiXCR anew, one entry per CDR3 protein. This sample has about 510,000 distinct CDR3 sequences, with roughly 45% found just once.

The clonotype originates from an adult woman with Graves' disease, either hyperthyroidism or ophthalmopathy (not recorded which). The chain is built from TRBV29-1 and TRBJ2-5, with TRBD1 matching over 7 bases. Sequences were obtained from peripheral blood or thyroid tissue (not recorded which). CDR3: CSVNTGVSGFQETQYF. CDR3 nucleotide sequence: TGCAGCGTTAACACAGGGGTATCCGGATTCCAAGAGACCCAGTACTTC. Full variable domain (outside the CDR3, taken from reference TRBV29-1 and TRBJ2-5): SAVISQKPSRDICQRGTSLTIQCQVDSQVTMMFWYRQQPGQSLTLIATANQGSEATYESGFVIDKFPISRPNLTFSTLTVSNMSPEDSSIYLCSVNTGVSGFQETQYFGPGTRLLVL.